Listed below are T cell receptor beta chains from one sample, sequenced in a study of blood T cells in healthy people across ages. In TCRdb, the 5' RACE reads were re-called with MiXCR into one record per CDR3 protein. The sample carries approximately 690,000 distinct CDR3 sequences, 40% to 45% recorded once. The sequenced material came from blood. The source of these receptors is a man older than 75 in good health. CDR3s include the opening cysteine and the closing phenylalanine or tryptophan. D genes are given only for firm matches. Clone size is given for some rows only: seen once, a few or many times, or a class if the clone is expanded.

clone_size	d_call	j_call	cdr3_length	v_call	cdr3_nt	cdr3_aa
.	.	TRBJ2-1	14	TRBV6-5	TGTGCCAGCAGTAGACCCCAAGGGCGGAATGAGCAGTTCTTC	CASSRPQGRNEQFF
once	.	TRBJ2-5	15	TRBV28	TGTGCCAGCTCCAATTTAGGGGGCGGGGAAGAGACCCAGTACTTC	CASSNLGGGEETQYF
.	.	TRBJ2-1	11	TRBV7-9	TGTGCCAGCAGCTTCCATTATGAGCAGTTCTTC	CASSFHYEQFF
few	.	TRBJ2-7	15	TRBV4-2	TGTGCCAGCAGCCGATCCGGGACAAAAGAAAACGAGCAGTACTTC	CASSRSGTKENEQYF
.	TRBD1	TRBJ1-4	14	TRBV28	TGTGCCAGCACCCCCGGGACAGTTAATGAAAAACTGTTTTTT	CASTPGTVNEKLFF
.	TRBD1	TRBJ1-2	14	TRBV11-1	TGTGCCAGCAGCCAACAGACAGGGGACTATGGCTACACCTTC	CASSQQTGDYGYTF
few	TRBD1	TRBJ2-5	14	TRBV20-1	TGCAGTGCTAGAGCAGGGACAGGAGTAGAGACCCAGTACTTC	CSARAGTGVETQYF
.	.	TRBJ2-1	12	TRBV20-1	TGCAGCCCGTCGGGGCCCCGGGGTGAGCAGTTCTTC	CSPSGPRGEQFF
.	.	TRBJ2-4	13	TRBV5-1	TGTGCCAGCAGCTTGGCGCCTAGTTTAGAGCAGTACTTC	CASSLAPSLEQYF
few	TRBD2	TRBJ2-5	16	TRBV12-3/TRBV12-4	TGTGCCAGCAGTACCCAAGCCCGACTAGCGGGAGAGACCCAGTACTTC	CASSTQARLAGETQYF
.	.	TRBJ2-3	19	TRBV27	TGTGCCAGCAGTTTATCGCCTCCTTGGGCGGGCGATAGCACAGATACGCAGTATTTT	CASSLSPPWAGDSTDTQYF
.	.	TRBJ1-1	14	TRBV29-1	TGCAGCGTTGAATACGGACGGCCGAACACTGAAGCTTTCTTT	CSVEYGRPNTEAFF
.	.	TRBJ2-1	13	TRBV6-6	TGTGCCAGCAGGATCGGGGGAGCGAGTGAGCAGTTCTTC	CASRIGGASEQFF
.	.	TRBJ2-1	14	TRBV12-3/TRBV12-4	TGTGCCAGCAGTCCAGGGTCGAACTACAATGGGCAGTTCTTC	CASSPGSNYNGQFF
few	.	TRBJ1-2	16	TRBV5-6	TGTGCCAGCAGCCCCGGGAGAGGGACAAGTAACTATGGCTACACCTTC	CASSPGRGTSNYGYTF
.	.	TRBJ1-4	14	TRBV6-1	TGTGCCAGCAGTGAACGGGCGGAAAATGAAAAACTGTTTTTT	CASSERAENEKLFF
.	TRBD2	TRBJ2-7	15	TRBV4-2	TGTGCCAGCAGCCAAGTGGAGCGGGAGGACGACGAGCAGTACTTC	CASSQVEREDDEQYF
many	.	TRBJ2-3	14	TRBV5-1	TGCGCCAGCAGCTTGGCCAGGGAGATAGATACGCAGTATTTT	CASSLAREIDTQYF